A selection of T cell receptor beta chains follows, all from one sample in a study of T cell changes during pregnancy in multiple sclerosis. TCRdb's copy holds only in-frame clones and misses some; the assay was immunoSEQ multiplex PCR. Found here are about 21,000 clones, approximately 90% of them singletons; the top ten hold around 7%. The sample consisted of CD8+ T cells from peripheral blood mononuclear cells, taken in the third trimester of pregnancy. These TCRs come from a female donor in good health, enrolled as a control in a pregnancy study. Both conserved end residues are part of each CDR3. A D gene is named only where the DNA matches it firmly. Rows give clone size only sometimes, using once, few, many, or a class for an expanded clone.

D: -; size: -; J: TRBJ2-7; V: TRBV7-9; CDR3: CASSSVGSGGRRVHEQYF; DNA: TGTGCCAGCAGCTCGGTCGGAAGTGGAGGGCGCAGAGTCCACGAGCAGTACTTC
D: TRBD1; size: -; J: TRBJ2-7; V: TRBV19; CDR3: CASSIGEGGSYEQYF; DNA: TGTGCCAGTAGTATAGGGGAAGGGGGCAGCTACGAGCAGTACTTC
D: -; size: -; J: TRBJ1-5; V: TRBV30; CDR3: CAWSLQGNQPQHF; DNA: TGTGCCTGGAGTTTACAGGGAAATCAGCCCCAGCATTTT
D: TRBD2; size: -; J: TRBJ2-1; V: TRBV11-1; CDR3: CASSLGWASGTYNEQFF; DNA: TGTGCCAGCAGCTTGGGGTGGGCTAGCGGGACTTACAATGAGCAGTTCTTC
D: -; size: -; J: TRBJ1-5; V: TRBV6-6; CDR3: CASSLGGTNQPQHF; DNA: TGTGCCAGCAGTTTGGGAGGCACCAATCAGCCCCAGCATTTT
D: TRBD1; size: -; J: TRBJ1-4; V: TRBV7-9; CDR3: CASSRTGGGEKLFF; DNA: TGTGCCAGCAGTCGAACAGGGGGAGGAGAAAAACTGTTTTTT
D: TRBD2; size: -; J: TRBJ2-7; V: TRBV14; CDR3: CASSQVGAGDEQYF; DNA: TGTGCCAGCAGCCAAGTTGGTGCGGGAGACGAGCAGTACTTC
D: -; size: -; J: TRBJ1-5; V: TRBV27; CDR3: CASSPLNQPQHF; DNA: TGTGCCAGCAGTCCGTTAAATCAGCCCCAGCATTTT
D: TRBD2; size: -; J: TRBJ2-7; V: TRBV7-9; CDR3: CASSLNSGGPSSYEQYF; DNA: TGTGCCAGCAGCTTAAATAGCGGGGGGCCCAGCTCCTACGAGCAGTACTTC
D: TRBD1; size: -; J: TRBJ1-5; V: TRBV28; CDR3: CASTPGTGVPQHF; DNA: TGTGCCAGCACCCCAGGGACAGGGGTGCCCCAGCATTTT
D: -; size: once; J: TRBJ1-6; V: TRBV5-6; CDR3: CASSSRDIIPHF; DNA: TGTGCCAGCAGCTCCCGGGACATCATTCCCCACTTT
D: TRBD2; size: -; J: TRBJ2-1; V: TRBV27; CDR3: CASSLYFRGGFRQVASYNEQFF; DNA: TGTGCCAGCAGTTTATATTTTCGGGGGGGGTTCAGGCAAGTCGCCTCCTACAATGAGCAGTTCTTC
D: TRBD2; size: -; J: TRBJ2-2; V: TRBV27; CDR3: CASSFPASGRAGELFF; DNA: TGTGCCAGCAGTTTCCCGGCTAGCGGGAGGGCCGGGGAGCTGTTTTTT
D: -; size: -; J: TRBJ1-1; V: TRBV7-9; CDR3: CASSWESTEAFF; DNA: TGTGCCAGCAGTTGGGAGTCGACTGAAGCTTTCTTT
D: TRBD1; size: -; J: TRBJ2-1; V: TRBV13; CDR3: CASRPDRAHEQFF; DNA: TGTGCCAGCAGACCGGACAGGGCACATGAGCAGTTCTTC
D: TRBD2; size: -; J: TRBJ2-7; V: TRBV19; CDR3: CASSIVWLAGAPFSYEQYF; DNA: TGTGCCAGTAGTATAGTTTGGCTAGCGGGAGCTCCCTTCTCCTACGAGCAGTACTTC
D: -; size: -; J: TRBJ1-1; V: TRBV19; CDR3: CASSFRGYFAEAFF; DNA: TGTGCCAGTAGTTTTCGAGGGTACTTCGCTGAAGCTTTCTTT
D: TRBD1; size: -; J: TRBJ1-1; V: TRBV4-1; CDR3: CASSQQDRVGTEAFF; DNA: TGCGCCAGCAGCCAACAGGACAGGGTGGGCACTGAAGCTTTCTTT
D: TRBD1; size: -; J: TRBJ1-4; V: TRBV5-5; CDR3: CASSFGTGYEKLFF; DNA: TGTGCCAGCAGCTTTGGGACAGGGTACGAAAAACTGTTTTTT
D: -; size: -; J: TRBJ1-2; V: TRBV9; CDR3: CASWSGANYGYTF; DNA: TGTGCCAGTTGGTCAGGGGCAAACTATGGCTACACCTTC
D: -; size: once; J: TRBJ1-5; V: TRBV12-5; CDR3: CASGLVSHSNQPQHF; DNA: TGTGCTAGTGGTTTGGTAAGCCATAGCAATCAGCCCCAGCATTTT
D: TRBD2; size: once; J: TRBJ2-3; V: TRBV7-9; CDR3: CASSRRGEDTDTQYF; DNA: TGTGCCAGCAGCCGACGGGGGGAGGACACAGATACGCAGTATTTT